The T cell receptor beta chain described here comes from a study of cytomegalovirus exposure and HLA in healthy donors. TCRdb's table, derived via immunoSEQ multiplex PCR, lists solely in-frame clones and lacks some. The table records about 130,000 clones, roughly 86% of them present only once. This clone was detected a few times. Germline CDR1 SQVTM, CDR2 ANQGSEA. V was clipped by 4 bases and J by 8 bases; unmatched bases: 10. The CDR3 runs to 13 residues. The receptor was derived from a man aged 25-45 years in good health and CMV-seronegative. The rearrangement joins TRBV29-1 to TRBJ1-2; 7 bases fit TRBD1. What was sequenced was PBMCs. CDR3 region: CSVVQGGNRGYTF. Here the CDR3 DNA reads TGCAGCGTTGTGCAGGGGGGCAACAGGGGCTACACCTTC.